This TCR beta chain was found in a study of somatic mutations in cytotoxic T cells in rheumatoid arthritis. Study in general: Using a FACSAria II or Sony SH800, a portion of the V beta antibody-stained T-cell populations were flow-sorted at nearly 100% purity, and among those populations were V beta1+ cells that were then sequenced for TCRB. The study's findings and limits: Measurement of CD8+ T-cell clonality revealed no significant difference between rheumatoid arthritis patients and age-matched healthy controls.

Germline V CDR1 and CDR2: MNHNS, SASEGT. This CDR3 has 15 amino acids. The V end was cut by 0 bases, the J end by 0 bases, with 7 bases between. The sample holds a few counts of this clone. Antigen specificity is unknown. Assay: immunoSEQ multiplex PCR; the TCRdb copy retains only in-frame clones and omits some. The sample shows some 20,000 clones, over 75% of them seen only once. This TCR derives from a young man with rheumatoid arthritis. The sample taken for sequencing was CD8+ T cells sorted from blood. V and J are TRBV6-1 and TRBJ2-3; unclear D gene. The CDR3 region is CASSEAVDSTDTQYF. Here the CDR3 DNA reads TGTGCCAGCAGTGAAGCGGTCGATAGCACAGATACGCAGTATTTT.